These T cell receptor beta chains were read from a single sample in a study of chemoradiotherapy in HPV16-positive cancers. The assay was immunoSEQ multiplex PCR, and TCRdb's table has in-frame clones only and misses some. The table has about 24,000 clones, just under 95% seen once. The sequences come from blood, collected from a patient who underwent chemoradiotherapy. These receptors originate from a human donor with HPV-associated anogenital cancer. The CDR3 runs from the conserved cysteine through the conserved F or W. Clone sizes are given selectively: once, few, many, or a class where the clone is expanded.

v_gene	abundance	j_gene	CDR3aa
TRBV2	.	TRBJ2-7	CASSGGQGPSYEQYF
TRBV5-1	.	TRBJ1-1	CASSLEGRGTEAFF
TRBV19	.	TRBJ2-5	CASSIAGGGETQYF
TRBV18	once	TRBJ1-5	CASSPRQNSNQPQHF
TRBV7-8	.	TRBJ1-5	CASSRARNQPQHF
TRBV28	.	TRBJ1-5	CASSLRTPPDQPQHF
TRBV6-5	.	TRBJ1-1	CASRKVRLNTEAFF
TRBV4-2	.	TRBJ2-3	CASSQDWTSGVGTDTQYF
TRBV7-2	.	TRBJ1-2	CASSLGGGQDGYTF
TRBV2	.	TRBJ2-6	CASTLRGAGANVLTF
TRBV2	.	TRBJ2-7	CASKAQITNYEQYF
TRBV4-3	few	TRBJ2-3	CASSQESGLWGFGDTQYF
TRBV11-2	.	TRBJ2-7	CASSATVPAYEQYF
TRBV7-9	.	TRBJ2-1	CASNGLQAYNEQFF
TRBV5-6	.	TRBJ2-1	CASSTGTSRYNEQFF
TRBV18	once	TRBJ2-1	CASSLRPGLKTNEQFF
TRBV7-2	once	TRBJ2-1	CASSFTRQGFYNEQFF
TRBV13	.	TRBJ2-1	CASSLVIGSTNEQFF
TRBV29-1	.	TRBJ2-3	CSVASGSTDTQYF
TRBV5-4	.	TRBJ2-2	CASSPTGTGTGELFF
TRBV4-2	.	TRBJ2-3	CASSLTSTDTQYF
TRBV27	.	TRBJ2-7	CASSPRTDSYEQYF
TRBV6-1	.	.	CASSEVPIALAYEQYF
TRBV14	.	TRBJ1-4	CASSQAWTGFNEKLFF
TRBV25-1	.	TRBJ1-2	CASSGPFPGQPTNYGYTF
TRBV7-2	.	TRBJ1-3	CASSLSEPKHF
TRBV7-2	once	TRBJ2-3	CASSLFTDTQYF
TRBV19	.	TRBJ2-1	CASSTYNEQFF
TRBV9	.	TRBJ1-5	CASSGQGAHQPQHF
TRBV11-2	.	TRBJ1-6	CASSSQTGVASPLHF
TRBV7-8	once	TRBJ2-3	CASSPSGLAGVDTQYF
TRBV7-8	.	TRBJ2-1	CASSLVGEQFF
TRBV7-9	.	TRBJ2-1	CASSLGQGVFEQFF
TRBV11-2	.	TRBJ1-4	CASSFGSSLEKLFF
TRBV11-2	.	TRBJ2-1	CASLQKYNEQFF
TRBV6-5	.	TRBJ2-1	CASSYWTGNEQFF
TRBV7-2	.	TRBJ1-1	CASSLWDGYTEAFF
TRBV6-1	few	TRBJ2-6	CASSEGGAGANVLTF
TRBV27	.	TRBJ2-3	CASSLAWGADTQYF
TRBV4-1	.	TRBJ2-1	CASSRDTSGSYNEQFF
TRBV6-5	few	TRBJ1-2	CASSYSSGVGNGYTF
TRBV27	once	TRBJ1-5	CASSLRVTQPQHF
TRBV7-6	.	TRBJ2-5	CASSLGLQTQYF
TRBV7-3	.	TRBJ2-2	CASSFTGGSVGELFF
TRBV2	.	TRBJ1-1	CASLLGMNTEAFF